This T cell receptor beta chain appears in the sequencing data of a study of blood T cell repertoires in COVID-19. Study in general: From T cells, B-cell-depleted T cells, or PBMCs came the material, which was cDNA or gDNA.

Sequencing was performed with immunoSEQ multiplex PCR; in TCRdb, only in-frame clones are kept and a portion is missing. The sample lists around 300,000 clones, approximately 90% seen once, with 3% in the top ten. This clone was observed a single time. Participants had their cohort set by participant-reported clinical history. The ends lost 2 bases at V and 3 bases at J; junction bases unmatched: 6. The CDR3 is 16 residues long. Germline V gene lookup returns CDR1 SGHRS and CDR2 YFSETQ. The source material was PBMCs or T cells enriched from blood (not recorded which). This receptor was identified in a woman in her fifties or sixties who had recovered from COVID-19. V gene TRBV5-1 combines with J gene TRBJ2-1, with 9 bases matching TRBD1. The CDR3 is CASSFSGTGNYNEQFF. For the CDR3, the DNA is TGCGCCAGCAGCTTTTCCGGGACAGGGAACTACAATGAGCAGTTCTTC.